The 32 T cell receptor beta chains given below trace back to one sample, sequenced in a study of blood T cell repertoires in COVID-19. TCRdb keeps only in-frame clones here, not all; method: immunoSEQ multiplex PCR. This sample has around 200,000 clones, with about four fifths found just once. The sequenced sample was PBMCs or T cells enriched from blood (not recorded which). The receptors stem from a young woman who had recovered from COVID-19.

The V and J genes are TRBV28 and TRBJ1-5; a weak D match, TRBD1 (6 bases). The germline V gene encodes CDR1 MDHEN and CDR2 SYDVKM. The CDR3 has 15 amino acids. V lost 6 bases and J lost 0, with 12 bases in between. The CDR3 DNA reads TGTGCCAGCAGGACAGGCCCATATAGCAATCAGCCCCAGCATTTT. Protein sequence: CASRTGPYSNQPQHF.

This clone appeared a single time. The V gene is TRBV20-1, the J gene TRBJ1-4, with a tentative D call TRBD1 (6 bases). The ends were cut back, 4 bases at V and 10 bases at J, with 10 bases in the middle. The CDR3 totals 11 residues. Germline values: CDR1 DFQATT, CDR2 SNEGSKA (reference sequence). The CDR3 spells CSAKAGVKLFF. The CDR3 DNA reads as TGCAGTGCTAAGGCAGGGGTAAAACTGTTTTTT.

The J gene is TRBJ2-2, the V gene TRBV7-2; 7 nucleotides agree with TRBD2. Unmatched junction bases numbered 2, after V lost 5 bases and J lost 2 bases. This CDR3 spans 14 amino acids. Germline CDR1 and CDR2: SGHTA and FQGNSA. The CDR3 DNA is TGTGCCAGCAGCGCGGGACTAAACACCGGGGAGCTGTTTTTT. Protein: CASSAGLNTGELFF.

The gene calls are TRBV7-2 and TRBJ2-3, with TRBD2 matching 8 bases. V lost 2 bases, J lost 4 bases, and 5 bases stayed unmatched. This CDR3 contains 15 residues. Germline-derived CDR1 and CDR2 are SGHTA and FQGNSA. CDR3 nucleotides: TGTGCCAGCAGCTTAATCGGGGGGGCGCCAGATACGCAGTATTTT. Its translation: CASSLIGGAPDTQYF.

This chain links TRBV7-9 with TRBJ1-2; D is undetermined. The CDR3 sequence is 12 residues long. Deletions cut 6 bases from V and 6 bases from J, with 11 bases between. CDR1 and CDR2 from the germline V gene are SEHNR and FQNEAQ (reference sequence). The CDR3 DNA sequence: TGTGCCAGCAGTTTCAACCGGGATGGCTACACCTTC. Protein sequence: CASSFNRDGYTF.

The rearrangement uses TRBV9 and TRBJ2-5; 8 bases match TRBD2. This CDR3 region has 16 residues. Germline V CDR1 and CDR2: SGDLS, YYNGEE. With 4 bases clipped from V and 7 bases from J, the junction kept 15 bases outside the gene matches. The CDR3: CASSTGTSLIAGTQYF. CDR3 in DNA: TGTGCCAGCAGCACGGGGACTAGTCTTATAGCGGGGACCCAGTACTTC.

This clone showed up just once. The chain has TRBV5-1 and TRBJ2-7, with D maybe TRBD1 (6 bases). The CDR3 has 15 amino acids. Trimming cost V 4 bases and J 3 bases, with 17 bases left between them. CDR1 and CDR2 from the germline V gene are SGHRS and YFSETQ. The CDR3 nucleotides are TGCGCCAGCAGCCCTTCAGGGGAGCCCCACTACGAGCAGTACTTC. Its translation: CASSPSGEPHYEQYF.

The V gene is TRBV19, the J gene TRBJ1-2, with D perhaps TRBD1 (5 bases). This CDR3 region has 13 residues. V was pared by 6 bases and J by 6 bases, with 14 bases between. CDR1 is LNHDA and CDR2 is SQIVND in the germline V gene (reference sequence). The CDR3 sequence: CASRWQGGNGYTF. CDR3 nucleotides: TGTGCCAGTAGGTGGCAGGGAGGGAATGGCTACACCTTC. Variable domain in full (rest from reference TRBV19 and TRBJ1-2): DGGITQSPKYLFRKEGQNVTLSCEQNLNHDAMYWYRQDPGQGLRLIYYSQIVNDFQKGDIAEGYSVSREKKESFPLTVTSAQKNPTAFYLCASRWQGGNGYTFGSGTRLTVV.

The chain uses TRBV3-1 (or the pseudogene TRBV3-2) and TRBJ2-5; a possible D gene is TRBD2 (6 bases). Trimming removed 3 bases from V and 9 bases from J, with 23 bases in between. The CDR3 extends over 16 amino acids. CDR1 is LGHDT and CDR2 is YNNKEL in the germline V gene (reference sequence). The CDR3 DNA sequence: TGTGCCAGCAGCCACCCTCTAGCGCGTAACCTCAGGTCCCAGTACTTC. It specifies CASSHPLARNLRSQYF.

The rearrangement links TRBV5-4 to TRBJ2-3, with D tentatively TRBD2 (5 bases). The V gene's germline CDR1 is SGHNT and CDR2 YYREEE (reference sequence). V gave up 2 bases and J gave up 6 bases, with 13 bases separating them. The CDR3 has 14 residues. CDR3 protein: CASSFKVGGDTQYF. DNA for the CDR3: TGTGCCAGCAGCTTCAAGGTCGGAGGCGATACGCAGTATTTT.

V and J are TRBV24-1 and TRBJ1-5; 7 nucleotides align to TRBD1. In germline, CDR1 is KGHDR, CDR2 SFDVKD. V lost 4 bases, J lost 0 bases, and 11 bases stayed unmatched. The CDR3 sequence is 18 residues long. The CDR3, as DNA: TGTGCCACCAGTGAGCCGGGACAGCAATTTTATAGCAATCAGCCCCAGCATTTT. This encodes CATSEPGQQFYSNQPQHF.

The genes are TRBV12-5 and TRBJ1-6; TRBD1 is a possible D gene (5 bases). Germline CDR1 reads LGHNT; CDR2 reads FRNRAP. The germline V and J ends were trimmed by 7 bases and 2 bases, with 12 bases remaining between them. The CDR3 spans 15 residues. CDR3 protein: CASATTGAYNSPLHF. CDR3 coding DNA: TGTGCTAGTGCCACAACAGGTGCCTATAATTCACCCCTCCACTTT.

V usage is TRBV3-1 (or the pseudogene TRBV3-2) and J usage is TRBJ2-5, with 10 bases fitting TRBD2. The CDR3 is 15 residues long. The V gene's germline CDR1 is LGHDT and CDR2 YNNKEL (reference sequence). V was pared by 1 base and J by 5 bases, with 4 bases of the junction left unmatched. The CDR3 DNA reads as TGTGCCAGCAGCCAAGCTAGCGGGAGAGGGGAGACCCAGTACTTC. Amino acid sequence: CASSQASGRGETQYF.

The rearrangement joins TRBV11-2 to TRBJ2-1, with TRBD2 matching 8 bases. Germline V CDR1 and CDR2: SGHAT, FQNNGV. Trimming at V came to 5 bases and at J to 5 bases, leaving 14 bases not matched to a gene. The CDR3 extends over 17 amino acids. CDR3 residues: CASSVLGGGAPHNEQFF. For the CDR3, the DNA is TGTGCCAGCAGCGTTCTCGGGGGGGGAGCACCCCACAATGAGCAGTTCTTC.

The chain joins TRBV18 to TRBJ2-6; unclear D gene. Trimming stripped 2 bases from V and 2 bases from J, with 16 bases between. The CDR3 runs 18 residues. CDR1 and CDR2 from the germline V gene are KGHSH and LQKENI. CDR3 nucleotide sequence: TGTGCCAGCTCACCAGTTCCCCCAGGTACTCCTGGGGCCAACGTCCTGACTTTC. It translates to CASSPVPPGTPGANVLTF.

Concerning this clone: Relative to the germline gene, one junction end is altered; a read error may explain this. Other nucleotide sequences in the sample specify the same CDR3. This rearrangement joins TRBV7-7 to TRBJ2-3; 9 bases line up with TRBD2. This CDR3 contains 16 residues. CDR1 is SSHAT, CDR2 FNYEAQ, per germline (reference sequence). The CDR3 DNA reads as TGTGCTAGCAGCTTAGGTCTAGCGGGGTCCACAGATACGCAGTATTTT. Encoded protein: CASSLGLAGSTDTQYF.

This chain uses TRBV11-2 with TRBJ2-7, with 12 bases lining up with TRBD2. The CDR3 contains 14 residues. V was pared by 5 bases and J by 6 bases, with 5 bases of the junction left unmatched. Germline V gene lookup returns CDR1 SGHAT and CDR2 FQNNGV. The CDR3 spells CASSPSGGGSEQYV. The CDR3 DNA follows: TGTGCCAGCAGCCCTAGCGGGGGGGGGTCCGAGCAGTACGTC.

The V and J genes are TRBV16 and TRBJ1-6; a possible D gene is TRBD1 (5 bases). CDR1 is KGHSY, CDR2 FQNENV, per germline. V was shortened by 2 bases and J by 6 bases, with 14 bases between the two germline ends. The CDR3 runs 16 residues. In nucleotides, the CDR3 is TGTGCCAGCAGCCAAGGGTTCGCAGGGATTAATTCACCCCTCCACTTT. Translating it yields CASSQGFAGINSPLHF. Full variable domain (missing parts from reference TRBV16 and TRBJ1-6): GEEVAQTPKHLVRGEGQKAKLYCAPIKGHSYVFWYQQVLKNEFKFLISFQNENVFDETGMPKERFSAKCLPNSPCSLEIQATKLEDSAVYFCASSQGFAGINSPLHFGNGTRLTVT.

V gene TRBV11-2 combines with J gene TRBJ2-2; 10 bases fit TRBD1. Germline loops: CDR1 SGHAT, CDR2 FQNNGV. The CDR3 extends over 16 amino acids. V was clipped by 5 bases and J by 4 bases; unmatched bases: 7. This CDR3 is CASSPRGDRGTGELFF. CDR3 DNA: TGTGCCAGCAGCCCGCGGGGGGACAGGGGCACCGGGGAGCTGTTTTTT. Together with reference TRBV11-2 and TRBJ2-2, the CDR3 gives the full variable domain: EAGVAQSPRYKIIEKRQSVAFWCNPISGHATLYWYQQILGQGPKLLIQFQNNGVVDDSQLPKDRFSAERLKGVDSTLKIQPAKLEDSAVYLCASSPRGDRGTGELFFGEGSRLTVL.

The V and J genes are TRBV6-6 and TRBJ1-1, with D perhaps matching TRBD1 (6 bases). Trimming removed 6 bases at V and 8 bases at J, with 19 bases between. The CDR3 loop spans 14 amino acids. The germline gives CDR1 MNHNY, CDR2 SVGAGI (reference sequence). The CDR3: CASSPEGVATEAFF. For the CDR3, the DNA is TGTGCCAGCAGCCCTGAGGGGGTTGCGACCGAAGCTTTCTTT.

This chain links TRBV7-2 with TRBJ2-1; D is perhaps TRBD1 (6 bases). V dropped 5 bases and J dropped 0 bases, with 17 bases sitting between them. Germline CDR1 is SGHTA and CDR2 is FQGNSA. CDR3 size: 17 residues. The CDR3 loop is CASSQRTVLSSYNEQFF. DNA for the CDR3: TGTGCCAGCAGCCAGAGGACAGTCTTAAGCTCCTACAATGAGCAGTTCTTC.

The chain combines TRBV9 with TRBJ2-5; 13 positions match TRBD2. J was trimmed by 5 bases and V by 0 bases; bases with no gene match: 4. The germline V gene encodes CDR1 SGDLS and CDR2 YYNGEE. This CDR3 is built from 16 residues. In DNA form, the CDR3 reads TGTGCCAGCAGCGTAGGGACTAGCGGGGGTGGGGAGACCCAGTACTTC. Protein product: CASSVGTSGGGETQYF. Drawing the rest from reference TRBV9 and TRBJ2-5, the complete variable domain is DSGVTQTPKHLITATGQRVTLRCSPRSGDLSVYWYQQSLDQGLQFLIQYYNGEERAKGNILERFSAQQFPDLHSELNLSSLELGDSALYFCASSVGTSGGGETQYFGPGTRLLVL.

In this sample, this clone turned up a few times. The rearrangement joins TRBV28 to TRBJ1-5, with 8 positions matching TRBD1. CDR1 and CDR2 from the germline V gene are MDHEN and SYDVKM. The CDR3 runs to 18 residues. J lost 0 bases, V lost 2 bases, and 9 bases had no gene match. The CDR3 DNA is TGTGCCAGCAGTTTAGAGGACAGGGTTTGGAATAGCAATCAGCCCCAGCATTTT. It codes for CASSLEDRVWNSNQPQHF.

V gene TRBV27 combines with J gene TRBJ1-1; D is unclear. V lost 4 bases and J lost 5, with 8 bases in between. This CDR3 comprises 12 residues. The germline V gene encodes CDR1 MNHEY and CDR2 SMNVEV (reference sequence). The DNA of the CDR3 is TGTGCCAGCAGTTCCGGGAGAACTGAAGCTTTCTTT. This sequence encodes CASSSGRTEAFF.

The rearrangement joins TRBV18 to TRBJ1-1; tentatively, D is TRBD1 (6 bases). Germline CDR1 KGHSH, CDR2 LQKENI. The V end was cut by 5 bases, the J end by 1 base, with 17 bases between. The CDR3 has 16 residues. This CDR3 reads CASSLGQTGSNTEAFF. CDR3 bases: TGTGCCAGCTCATTAGGACAGACGGGGTCGAACACTGAAGCTTTCTTT.

The chain carries TRBV10-2 and TRBJ2-3, with D perhaps matching TRBD2 (5 bases). The CDR3 length is 14 residues. Trimming took off 8 bases at V and 2 bases at J, with 14 bases between the two ends. The germline gives CDR1 WSHSY, CDR2 SAAADI. For the CDR3, the DNA is TGCGCCAGCCTTCCGGAGGCGGCCACAGATACGCAGTATTTT. It codes for CASLPEAATDTQYF.

This clone is a singleton in its sample. This chain connects TRBV7-6 to TRBJ1-3; D unclear. CDR1 SGHVS and CDR2 FNYEAQ come from the germline V gene. The V end was cut by 2 bases, the J end by 4 bases, with 12 bases between. The CDR3 loop spans 15 amino acids. The CDR3 coding sequence is TGTGCCAGCAGCTTATCACCCCTACGGGGAAACACCATATATTTT. Translating gives CASSLSPLRGNTIYF. The whole variable domain, remainder taken from reference TRBV7-6 and TRBJ1-3, is GAGVSQSPRYKVTKRGQDVALRCDPISGHVSLYWYRQALGQGPEFLTYFNYEAQQDKSGLPNDRFSAERPEGSISTLTIQRTEQRDSAMYRCASSLSPLRGNTIYFGEGSWLTVV.

There are a few counts of this clone. V is TRBV29-1 and J is TRBJ1-2; D gene ambiguous. There are 14 residues in the CDR3. Germline V CDR1 and CDR2: SQVTM, ANQGSEA. V was clipped by 6 bases and J by 0 bases, with 14 bases between them. CDR3 coding DNA: TGCAGCGTGGGCGAGCACACACCTAACTATGGCTACACCTTC. This gives the protein CSVGEHTPNYGYTF.

This chain links TRBV20-1 with TRBJ2-2, with TRBD2 matching over 12 bases. Trimming took 8 bases from V and 2 from J; bases not matched to a gene: 12. The CDR3 length is 17 residues. CDR1 and CDR2 (germline): DFQATT, SNEGSKA (reference sequence). This CDR3 is CSISGLAGGINTGELFF. CDR3 nucleotides: TGCAGTATTAGTGGGCTAGCGGGAGGGATAAACACCGGGGAGCTGTTTTTT.

The V and J genes are TRBV18 and TRBJ1-6; D remains ambiguous. Germline V gene lookup returns CDR1 KGHSH and CDR2 LQKENI. The CDR3 runs to 15 residues. The V and J ends lost 0 bases and 8 bases respectively, with 11 bases between them. The CDR3 here is CASSPPSMRDSPLHF. The DNA for the CDR3 is TGTGCCAGCTCACCACCGTCCATGAGAGATTCACCCCTCCACTTT.

The V and J genes are TRBV19 and TRBJ1-2; the match to TRBD1 covers 9 bases. Germline CDR1 reads LNHDA; CDR2 reads SQIVND (reference sequence). The V segment lost 6 bases and the J segment 3 bases; nucleotides outside the gene matches: 11. The CDR3 contains 16 residues. The CDR3: CASSMLLGDRDYGYTF. The CDR3 DNA reads as TGTGCCAGTAGCATGTTGCTGGGGGACAGGGACTATGGCTACACCTTC.

The genes are TRBV5-1 and TRBJ2-7; the match to TRBD1 covers 10 bases. V shed 4 bases and J 2 bases; nucleotides not matched to a gene: 9. In germline, CDR1 is SGHRS, CDR2 YFSETQ. The CDR3 length is 16 residues. The CDR3: CASSRPGQGVPYEQYF. The CDR3 nucleotides are TGCGCCAGCAGCAGACCCGGACAGGGGGTTCCCTACGAGCAGTACTTC.